This record concerns one T cell receptor beta chain sequence. No antigen is known for it. V was pared by 5 bases and J by 4 bases, with 8 bases of the junction left unmatched. CDR1 and CDR2 (germline): MNHEY, SMNVEV (reference sequence). The CDR3 loop spans 16 amino acids. The sample comes from a study of CD8 T cells in ankylosing spondylitis. Overall study results and limits: There was a TCR beta motif, made of 7 to 9 highly homologous variants, that appeared characteristic of ankylosing spondylitis blood. Peripheral blood held disease-linked clones only at relatively low frequency, and these were CD8+.

The authors made TCR beta libraries by quantitative 5'-RACE with molecular barcodes. TCRdb reprocessed the 5' RACE reads with MiXCR, giving one entry per CDR3 protein. Of some 450,000 distinct CDR3 sequences in the sample, roughly 15% are singletons; the top ten hold over 1%. The rearrangement uses TRBV27 and TRBJ1-5; 10 bases match TRBD1. Sequencing was done on a sample of blood, either unsorted or a sorted T cell fraction (not recorded which). The receptor was isolated from a male donor with ankylosing spondylitis. The CDR3 DNA sequence: TGTGCCAGCAGTGCAAACCCGGGACAGGGGAATCAGCCCCAGCATTTT. As protein: CASSANPGQGNQPQHF.